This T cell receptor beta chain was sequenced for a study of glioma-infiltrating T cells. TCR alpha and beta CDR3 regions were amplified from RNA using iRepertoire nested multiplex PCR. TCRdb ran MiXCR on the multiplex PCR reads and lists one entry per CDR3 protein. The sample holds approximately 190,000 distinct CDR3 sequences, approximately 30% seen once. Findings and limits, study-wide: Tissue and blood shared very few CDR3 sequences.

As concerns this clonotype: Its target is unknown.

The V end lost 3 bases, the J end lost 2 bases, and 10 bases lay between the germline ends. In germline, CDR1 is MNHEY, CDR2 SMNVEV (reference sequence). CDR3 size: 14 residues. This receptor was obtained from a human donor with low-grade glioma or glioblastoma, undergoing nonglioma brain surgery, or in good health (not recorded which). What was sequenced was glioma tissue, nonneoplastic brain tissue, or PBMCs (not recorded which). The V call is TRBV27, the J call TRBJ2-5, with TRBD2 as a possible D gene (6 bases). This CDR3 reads CASSLWRGQETQYF. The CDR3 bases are TGTGCCAGCAGTTTGTGGAGGGGTCAAGAGACCCAGTACTTC.